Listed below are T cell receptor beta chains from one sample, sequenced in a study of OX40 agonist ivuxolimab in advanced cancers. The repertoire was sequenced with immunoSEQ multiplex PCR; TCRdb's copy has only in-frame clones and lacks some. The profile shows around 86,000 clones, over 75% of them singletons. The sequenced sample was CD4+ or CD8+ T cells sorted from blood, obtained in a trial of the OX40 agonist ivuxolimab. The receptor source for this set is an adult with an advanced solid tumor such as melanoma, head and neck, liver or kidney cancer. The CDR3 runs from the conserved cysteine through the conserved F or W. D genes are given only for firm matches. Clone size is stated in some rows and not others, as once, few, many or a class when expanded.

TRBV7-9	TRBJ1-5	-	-	CASPGAGSQPQHF	TGTGCCAGCCCGGGGGCAGGGAGTCAGCCCCAGCATTTT
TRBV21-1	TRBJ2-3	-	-	CASSKELAGVDTQYF	TGTGCCAGCAGCAAAGAGCTAGCGGGGGTAGATACGCAGTATTTT
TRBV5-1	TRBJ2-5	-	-	CASSLSGTRVRETQYF	TGCGCCAGCAGCTTGTCCGGGACCCGGGTTCGGGAGACCCAGTACTTC
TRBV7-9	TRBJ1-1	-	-	CASSLVGTMNTEAFF	TGTGCCAGCAGCTTAGTTGGGACAATGAACACTGAAGCTTTCTTT
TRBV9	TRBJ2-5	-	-	CASSSLGWGTETQYF	TGTGCCAGCAGCTCCTTGGGGTGGGGGACAGAGACCCAGTACTTC
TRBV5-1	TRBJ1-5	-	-	CASSLAGLNQPQHF	TGCGCCAGCAGCTTAGCAGGACTCAATCAGCCCCAGCATTTT
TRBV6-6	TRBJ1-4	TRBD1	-	CASSRQGGSEKLFF	TGTGCCAGCAGTAGACAGGGGGGTAGCGAAAAACTGTTTTTT
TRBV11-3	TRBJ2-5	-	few	CASSLRLGAVPQETQYF	TGTGCCAGCAGCTTAAGGCTAGGCGCGGTACCCCAAGAGACCCAGTACTTC
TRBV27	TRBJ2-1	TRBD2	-	CASSLGGLGTYNEQFF	TGTGCCAGCAGTTTAGGGGGACTAGGAACCTACAATGAGCAGTTCTTC
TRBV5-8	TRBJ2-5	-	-	CAPREGFRETQYF	TGTGCTCCGCGTGAGGGGTTCAGGGAGACCCAGTACTTC
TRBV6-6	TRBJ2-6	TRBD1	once	CASSLGQGGGANVLTF	TGTGCCAGCAGTTTAGGACAGGGCGGAGGGGCCAACGTCCTGACTTTC
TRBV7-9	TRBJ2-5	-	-	CASSLDSAQETQYF	TGTGCCAGCAGCTTAGACAGCGCACAAGAGACCCAGTACTTC
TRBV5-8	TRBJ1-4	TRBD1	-	CASSLTGTGATNEKLFF	TGTGCCAGCAGCTTGACCGGGACAGGAGCAACTAATGAAAAACTGTTTTTT
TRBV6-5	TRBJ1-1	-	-	CASSSRLQGHTEAFF	TGTGCCAGCAGCTCACGCCTACAGGGCCACACTGAAGCTTTCTTT
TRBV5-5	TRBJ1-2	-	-	CASSLVQGYGYTF	TGTGCCAGCAGCTTGGTACAGGGCTATGGCTACACCTTC
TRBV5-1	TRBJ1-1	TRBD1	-	CASSHGQGADRAFF	TGCGCCAGCAGCCATGGGCAGGGGGCAGATCGAGCTTTCTTT
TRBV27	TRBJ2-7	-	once	CASSLPYEQYF	TGTGCCAGCAGTTTACCCTACGAGCAGTACTTC
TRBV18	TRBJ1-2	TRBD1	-	CASSAGTGGGYTF	TGTGCCAGCTCAGCCGGGACAGGGGGTGGCTACACCTTC
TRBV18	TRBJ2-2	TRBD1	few	CASSLQGAAGELFF	TGTGCCAGCTCACTCCAGGGGGCTGCCGGGGAGCTGTTTTTT
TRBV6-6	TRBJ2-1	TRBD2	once	CASRRTGTSGSVEQFF	TGTGCCAGCAGGCGAACCGGGACTAGCGGGAGTGTTGAGCAGTTCTTC
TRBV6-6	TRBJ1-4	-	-	CASSYAGEGNEKLFF	TGTGCCAGCAGTTATGCAGGGGAGGGTAATGAAAAACTGTTTTTT
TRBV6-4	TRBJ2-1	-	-	CASRTQAGDNEQFF	TGTGCCAGCAGGACCCAGGCGGGCGACAATGAGCAGTTCTTC
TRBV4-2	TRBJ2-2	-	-	CASSQEKRRNTGELFF	TGTGCCAGCAGCCAAGAAAAGCGCCGAAACACCGGGGAGCTGTTTTTT
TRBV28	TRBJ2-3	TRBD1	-	CAWALQGAGIDTQYF	TGTGCCTGGGCCTTACAGGGGGCAGGCATAGATACGCAGTATTTT
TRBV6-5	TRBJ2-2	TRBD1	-	CASSTTGGLTGELFF	TGTGCCAGCAGTACGACAGGGGGCTTAACCGGGGAGCTGTTTTTT
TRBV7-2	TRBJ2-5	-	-	CASSSARQETQYF	TGTGCCAGCAGCTCTGCCAGACAAGAGACCCAGTACTTC
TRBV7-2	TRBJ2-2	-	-	CASSLQGQTTGELFF	TGTGCCAGCAGCTTACAAGGACAGACCACCGGGGAGCTGTTTTTT
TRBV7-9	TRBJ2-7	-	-	CASSSYPTQSGSYEQYF	TGTGCCAGCAGCTCATACCCAACCCAATCAGGGTCCTACGAGCAGTACTTC
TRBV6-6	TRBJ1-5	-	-	CASSIITGVNQPQHF	TGTGCCAGCAGTATTATAACAGGAGTCAATCAGCCCCAGCATTTT
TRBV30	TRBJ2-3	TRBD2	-	CAWTSGSTDTQYF	TGTGCCTGGACTAGCGGGAGCACAGATACGCAGTATTTT
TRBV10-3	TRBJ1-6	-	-	CAISPGRSPLHF	TGTGCCATCAGTCCAGGGCGATCACCCCTCCACTTT
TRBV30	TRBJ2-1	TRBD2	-	CAWSHGTSGRYEQFF	TGTGCCTGGAGCCACGGGACTAGCGGGAGATATGAGCAGTTCTTC
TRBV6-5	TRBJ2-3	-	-	CASTPTGTDTQYF	TGTGCCAGCACCCCTACCGGCACAGATACGCAGTATTTT
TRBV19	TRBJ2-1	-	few	CASYGRGETYNEQFF	TGTGCCAGTTATGGGCGGGGAGAGACCTACAATGAGCAGTTCTTC
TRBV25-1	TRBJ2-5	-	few	CASSETGGGLETQYF	TGTGCCAGCAGTGAAACAGGTGGGGGGCTAGAGACCCAGTACTTC
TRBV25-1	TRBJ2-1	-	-	CASSGSPMTEQFF	TGTGCCAGCAGTGGATCGCCCATGACTGAGCAGTTCTTC
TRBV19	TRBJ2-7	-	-	CASSTSNKAHYEQYF	TGTGCCAGTAGTACCTCGAATAAGGCCCATTACGAGCAGTACTTC
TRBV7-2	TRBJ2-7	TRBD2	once	CASSAQTRGVEQYF	TGTGCCAGCAGCGCCCAGACACGGGGGGTCGAGCAGTACTTC
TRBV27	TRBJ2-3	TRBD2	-	CASSSLAGGGTQYF	TGTGCCAGCAGTAGCCTAGCGGGAGGCGGTACGCAGTATTTT
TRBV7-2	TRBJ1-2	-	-	CASSIIGGTNYGYTF	TGTGCCAGCAGTATCATAGGGGGGACCAACTATGGCTACACCTTC
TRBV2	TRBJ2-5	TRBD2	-	CASSGGLAGGSGETQYF	TGTGCCAGCAGTGGGGGACTAGCGGGAGGGTCAGGAGAGACCCAGTACTTC
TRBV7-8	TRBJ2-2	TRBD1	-	CASSLGGDRGPGELFF	TGTGCCAGCAGCTTAGGTGGCGACAGGGGGCCCGGGGAGCTGTTTTTT
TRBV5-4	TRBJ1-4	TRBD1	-	CASSLGTRAGGYEKLFF	TGTGCCAGCAGCCTGGGGACCAGGGCAGGGGGTTATGAAAAACTGTTTTTT
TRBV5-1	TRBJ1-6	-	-	CASSLGGTQHSPLHF	TGCGCCAGCAGCTTGGGTGGCACCCAGCATTCACCCCTCCACTTT
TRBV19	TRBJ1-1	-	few	CASSIAAGGLDTEAFF	TGTGCCAGTAGTATAGCCGCAGGCGGGTTAGACACTGAAGCTTTCTTT
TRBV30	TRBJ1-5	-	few	CAWSVQVSNQPQHF	TGTGCCTGGAGTGTACAGGTTAGCAATCAGCCCCAGCATTTT
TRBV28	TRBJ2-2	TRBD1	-	CATIGQVAGELFF	TGTGCCACCATAGGACAGGTCGCCGGGGAGCTGTTTTTT
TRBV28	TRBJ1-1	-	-	CASSTSNTEAFF	TGTGCCAGCAGTACCTCAAACACTGAAGCTTTCTTT
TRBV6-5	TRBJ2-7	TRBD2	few	CASTYTSGLSYEQYF	TGTGCCAGCACCTACACTAGCGGACTCTCCTACGAGCAGTACTTC
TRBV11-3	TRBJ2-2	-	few	CASSRRQALGGELFF	TGTGCCAGCAGCCGCAGACAGGCCTTGGGCGGGGAGCTGTTTTTT
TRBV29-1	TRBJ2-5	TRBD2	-	CSVAGIGLAGGTQYF	TGCAGCGTTGCCGGAATCGGACTAGCGGGAGGCACCCAGTACTTC